Below, one T cell receptor beta chain is given with its context. Its antigen remains unidentified. A junction end diverges from the germline sequence, so it may reflect a read error. The data were obtained in a study of STAT3 mutations in large granular lymphocyte leukemia (dated by TCRdb to the late 2010s). Some background on the complete study: Canonical activating STAT3 mutations were detected in roughly half of the longitudinally sequenced T-LGLL patients. Two patients with natural killer LGL leukemia were also sequenced longitudinally as controls within the study. To reconstruct clonal hierarchy and dynamics, serial deep sequencing of TCRbeta CDR3 and STAT3 was performed in patients with T-cell large granular lymphocyte leukemia. On average, sequencing was done at 3.5 to 4 time points per patient, with the number of samplings ranging from 2 to 8. From an initial cohort of hundreds of LGL patients, roughly 20 representative T-LGLL cases were chosen for longitudinal sequencing of TCRbeta and STAT3. More than half of T-LGLL patients received one or more immunosuppressive therapy regimens, with hematologic response in about 36% of those treated.

TCRbeta libraries were sequenced on an Illumina MiSeq, averaging about 38,000 productive templates per sample. TCRbeta CDR3 libraries were generated with the immunoSEQ assay using multiplex PCR amplification. In the authors' own workflow: Repertoire diversity was calculated as previously defined, and values close to 0 indicated extremely monoclonal samples. TCRdb's version of the immuneACCESS table is confined to in-frame rearrangements and falls short of the full clone set. An unresolved V gene accounts for under half of the shortfall where checked; the remainder is of unknown origin. V, J and clone size reflect that table, while D and trimming were determined from the DNA. The table for this sample lists about 9,200 clones; 88% of them were counted only once. The ten largest account for around two fifths of the sample. What the study reported, not specific to this receptor: All T-LGLL patients had at least one immunodominant TCRbeta clonotype, and roughly half had multiple immunodominant subclonotypes. Since codominant clonotypes persisted in some patients, a small but highly pathogenic clone may have gone undetected. The burden of the dominant TCR clone was higher than the STAT3 mutant burden in several patients, which suggests that the STAT3 mutation arose secondarily inside a clone that had already expanded. Because no samples were available when a clone first appeared, clonal expansion had to be inferred from samplings taken at other points. The linking of therapy response to changes in TCR clonal burden was complicated by variable intervals between samplings and differing treatment regimens. TCR clonotype switching after therapy was seen in about 35% of the 18 patients, with all newly emerging clones being STAT3 wild type.

The germline V gene (reference sequence) yields GTSNPN for CDR1 and SVGIG for CDR2. The CDR3, cysteine through phenylalanine, is 13 amino acids long. The kept DNA is CDR3 alone, 39 bases in frame from the first base. The same DNA, extracted from blood mononuclear cells, served for both TCR sequencing and STAT3 sequencing. The chain is encoded by TRBV30 joined to TRBJ2-5; no D gene is confidently identified. Sequenced material: peripheral blood mononuclear cells. The receptor comes from a man aged 60-69 years with T-cell large granular lymphocyte leukemia. Some clones in this sample may be carry-over from other donors' samples. The age is the age at diagnosis. The CDR3 protein: CAWSLSPQGTQYF. Read as DNA, the sequence is TGTGCCTGGAGTCTCAGCCCACAAGGGACCCAGTACTTC.